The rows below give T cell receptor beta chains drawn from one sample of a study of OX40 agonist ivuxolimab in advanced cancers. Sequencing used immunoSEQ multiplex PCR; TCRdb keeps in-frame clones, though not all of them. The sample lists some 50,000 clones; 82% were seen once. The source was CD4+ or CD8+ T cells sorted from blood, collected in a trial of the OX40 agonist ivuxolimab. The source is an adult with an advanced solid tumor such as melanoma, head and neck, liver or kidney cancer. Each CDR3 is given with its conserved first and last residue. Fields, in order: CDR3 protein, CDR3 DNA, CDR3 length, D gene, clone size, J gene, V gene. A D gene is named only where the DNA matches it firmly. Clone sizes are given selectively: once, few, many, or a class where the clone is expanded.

CASSLPTGTYLNEQYF	TGCGCCAGCAGCTTGCCTACAGGCACGTATTTAAACGAGCAGTACTTC	16	.	.	TRBJ2-7	TRBV5-1
CASSSATEKYF	TGCGCCAGCAGCTCCGCAACGGAGAAGTACTTC	11	.	.	TRBJ2-7	TRBV5-1
CASSQGQGSYTF	TGTGCCAGCAGCCAAGGCCAAGGGTCCTACACCTTC	12	.	.	TRBJ1-2	TRBV7-9
CASSQDNSGNVEAFF	TGCGCCAGCAGCCAAGATAACTCAGGGAACGTTGAAGCTTTCTTT	15	.	.	TRBJ1-1	TRBV4-3
CASSVELNTEAFF	TGTGCCAGCAGCGTAGAACTGAACACTGAAGCTTTCTTT	13	.	.	TRBJ1-1	TRBV9
CASSIQPGQGNSPLHF	TGTGCCAGTAGTATCCAACCGGGACAGGGGAATTCACCCCTCCACTTT	16	TRBD1	.	TRBJ1-6	TRBV19
CASSEGGKSF	TGTGCCAGCAGTGAAGGGGGGAAGAGCTTC	10	.	.	TRBJ1-2	TRBV6-1
CASSQQGHEETQYF	TGTGCCAGCAGCCAACAGGGTCATGAAGAGACCCAGTACTTC	14	.	.	TRBJ2-5	TRBV5-6
CAISESNVNTEAFF	TGTGCCATCAGTGAGTCGAACGTGAACACTGAAGCTTTCTTT	14	.	once	TRBJ1-1	TRBV10-3
CASSDPDRARNYGYTF	TGTGCCAGCAGTGACCCTGACAGGGCAAGAAACTATGGCTACACCTTC	16	TRBD1	once	TRBJ1-2	TRBV6-1
CAWSEDTANEKLFF	TGTGCCTGGAGTGAAGATACCGCTAATGAAAAACTGTTTTTT	14	.	.	TRBJ1-4	TRBV30
CASSWGLGGIQYF	TGCGCCAGCAGCTGGGGACTAGGCGGCATTCAGTACTTC	13	TRBD2	.	TRBJ2-4	TRBV5-1
CASGLVPDRVGEQYF	TGTGCTAGTGGTTTGGTACCAGACAGGGTAGGCGAGCAGTACTTC	15	TRBD1	.	TRBJ2-7	TRBV12-5
CASSGPGGAGYTF	TGCGCCAGCAGCGGCCCCGGGGGAGCTGGCTACACCTTC	13	.	once	TRBJ1-2	TRBV5-1
CASSMQGLTGLHF	TGTGCCAGTAGTATGCAGGGACTCACGGGCCTCCACTTT	13	.	.	TRBJ1-6	TRBV19
CASSIGTGGPSSPLHF	TGTGCCAGCAGCATAGGGACAGGGGGCCCAAGTTCACCCCTCCACTTT	16	TRBD1	.	TRBJ1-6	TRBV5-4
CASSGQGASTDTQYF	TGTGCCAGCAGTGGACAGGGGGCAAGCACAGATACGCAGTATTTT	15	TRBD1	few	TRBJ2-3	TRBV2
CASSVVPAGEQYF	TGTGCCAGCAGCGTAGTCCCCGCCGGGGAGCAGTACTTC	13	.	.	TRBJ2-7	TRBV9
CASSLSGQGFYEQYF	TGCGCCAGCAGCCTCTCGGGACAGGGGTTTTACGAGCAGTACTTC	15	TRBD1	.	TRBJ2-7	TRBV4-1
CASSPSRGYTF	TGTGCCAGCAGCCCCTCCCGGGGCTACACCTTC	11	.	.	TRBJ1-2	TRBV7-2
CAICDRVTSGNTIYF	TGTGCCATCTGCGACAGGGTCACCTCTGGAAACACCATATATTTT	15	TRBD1	.	TRBJ1-3	TRBV10-3
CAWSVLGGPSSGNTIYF	TGTGCCTGGAGTGTCTTGGGGGGGCCCTCCTCTGGAAACACCATATATTTT	17	.	.	TRBJ1-3	TRBV30
CASRGTSGERDTQYF	TGTGCCAGCAGGGGGACTAGCGGGGAAAGAGATACGCAGTATTTT	15	TRBD2	.	TRBJ2-3	TRBV2
CASSWTGGPDQPQHF	TGTGCCAGCAGTTGGACAGGGGGCCCCGATCAGCCCCAGCATTTT	15	TRBD1	medium-sized	TRBJ1-5	TRBV6-5
CASSVVPGGTGELFF	TGTGCCAGCAGCGTAGTCCCAGGGGGCACCGGGGAGCTGTTTTTT	15	TRBD1	.	TRBJ2-2	TRBV9
CASSLGQGIEKLFF	TGTGCCAGCAGCTTGGGACAGGGGATTGAAAAACTGTTTTTT	14	TRBD1	once	TRBJ1-4	TRBV7-9
CASRGSRGRVRSVFNEQFF	TGCGCCAGCAGAGGTTCTAGGGGGCGCGTTCGATCTGTGTTCAATGAGCAGTTCTTC	19	TRBD1	.	TRBJ2-1	TRBV5-1
CSGGQGGGYTF	TGCAGCGGGGGACAGGGGGGAGGCTACACCTTC	11	TRBD1	.	TRBJ1-2	TRBV29-1
CASSEQVSYEQYF	TGTGCCAGCAGTGAACAGGTCTCCTACGAGCAGTACTTC	13	.	.	TRBJ2-7	TRBV6-5
CSAGVEQYF	TGCAGTGCTGGGGTGGAGCAGTACTTC	9	.	few	TRBJ2-7	TRBV20-1
CASSLLAGGGDTQYF	TGTGCCAGCAGCTTGCTAGCGGGGGGGGGAGATACGCAGTATTTT	15	TRBD2	.	TRBJ2-3	TRBV7-2
CASSSRGGADTQYF	TGTGCCAGCAGCTCCAGGGGGGGAGCAGATACGCAGTATTTT	14	.	.	TRBJ2-3	TRBV7-9
CASSFGPGGPDTGELFF	TGTGCCAGCAGTTTCGGCCCAGGGGGTCCGGACACCGGGGAGCTGTTTTTT	17	TRBD1	.	TRBJ2-2	TRBV5-4
CASSPETGFGATIYF	TGTGCCAGCAGCCCAGAGACAGGGTTCGGTGCCACCATATATTTT	15	TRBD1	few	TRBJ1-3	TRBV5-4
CASSTRQSGNSPLHF	TGTGCCAGTAGTACAAGACAGAGTGGGAATTCACCCCTCCACTTT	15	.	.	TRBJ1-6	TRBV19
CASSKTGTANTEAFF	TGTGCCAGCAGCAAGACCGGGACAGCCAACACTGAAGCTTTCTTT	15	TRBD1	.	TRBJ1-1	TRBV7-2
CASSFTGDREKLFF	TGTGCCAGCAGCTTTACAGGGGATAGGGAAAAACTGTTTTTT	14	TRBD1	.	TRBJ1-4	TRBV5-4
CAWTSFEETQYF	TGTGCCTGGACTTCGTTTGAAGAGACCCAGTACTTC	12	.	.	TRBJ2-5	TRBV30
CASSPRDPGPQHF	TGTGCCAGCAGCCCCAGGGACCCGGGGCCCCAGCATTTT	13	.	.	TRBJ1-5	TRBV11-3
CASSLGQGANYGYTF	TGTGCCAGCAGCTTGGGGCAGGGGGCGAACTATGGCTACACCTTC	15	TRBD1	.	TRBJ1-2	TRBV5-4
CASSSGGYGYTF	TGTGCCAGCAGTTCAGGAGGCTATGGCTACACCTTC	12	.	once	TRBJ1-2	TRBV2
CASSMWGQGATGELFF	TGTGCCAGTAGTATGTGGGGACAGGGGGCAACCGGGGAGCTGTTTTTT	16	TRBD1	.	TRBJ2-2	TRBV19
CASSLGGFNEKLFF	TGTGCCAGCAGCCTAGGGGGGTTTAATGAAAAACTGTTTTTT	14	.	once	TRBJ1-4	TRBV7-6
CASSPTERGNTEAFF	TGTGCCAGCAGTCCGACGGAGAGGGGGAACACTGAAGCTTTCTTT	15	.	few	TRBJ1-1	TRBV6-1
CASSEVQLSSYNSPLHF	TGCGCCAGCAGTGAGGTCCAATTGAGCTCCTATAATTCACCCCTCCACTTT	17	.	once	TRBJ1-6	TRBV10-2
CASSQETRGTNEKLFF	TGCGCCAGCAGCCAAGAAACGAGGGGTACTAATGAAAAACTGTTTTTT	16	.	.	TRBJ1-4	TRBV4-1
CASSVGVPDTQYF	TGCGCCAGCAGCGTGGGGGTCCCCGATACGCAGTATTTT	13	.	.	TRBJ2-3	TRBV5-1
CASSLDRGGTQYF	TGTGCCAGCAGCTTAGATAGGGGGGGGACCCAGTACTTC	13	.	.	TRBJ2-5	TRBV11-2